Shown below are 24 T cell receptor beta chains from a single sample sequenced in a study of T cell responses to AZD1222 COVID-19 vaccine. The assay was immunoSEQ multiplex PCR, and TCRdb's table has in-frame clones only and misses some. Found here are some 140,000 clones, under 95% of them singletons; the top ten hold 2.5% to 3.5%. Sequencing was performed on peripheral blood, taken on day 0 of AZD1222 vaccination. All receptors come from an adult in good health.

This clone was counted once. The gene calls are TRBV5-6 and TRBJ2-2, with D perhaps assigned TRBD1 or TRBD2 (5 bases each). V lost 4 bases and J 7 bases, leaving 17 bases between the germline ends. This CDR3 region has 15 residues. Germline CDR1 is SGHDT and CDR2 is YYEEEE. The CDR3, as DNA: TGTGCCAGCAGCCTGGGACGGAGACACGGCGGGGAGCTGTTTTTT. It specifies CASSLGRRHGGELFF.

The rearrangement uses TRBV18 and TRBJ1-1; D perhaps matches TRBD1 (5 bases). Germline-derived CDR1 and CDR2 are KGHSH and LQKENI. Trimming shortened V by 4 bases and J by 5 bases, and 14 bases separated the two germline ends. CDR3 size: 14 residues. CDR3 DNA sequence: TGTGCCAGCTCACGAATGGAGTGGACAACTGAAGCTTTCTTT. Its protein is CASSRMEWTTEAFF.

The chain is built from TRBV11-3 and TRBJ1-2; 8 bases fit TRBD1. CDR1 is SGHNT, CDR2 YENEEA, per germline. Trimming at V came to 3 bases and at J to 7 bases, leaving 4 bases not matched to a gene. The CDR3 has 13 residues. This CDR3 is CASSFGQGGGYTF. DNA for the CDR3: TGTGCCAGCAGCTTCGGACAGGGAGGTGGCTACACCTTC. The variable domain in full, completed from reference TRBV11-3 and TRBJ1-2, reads EAGVVQSPRYKIIEKKQPVAFWCNPISGHNTLYWYLQNLGQGPELLIRYENEEAVDDSQLPKDRFSAERLKGVDSTLKIQPAELGDSAVYLCASSFGQGGGYTFGSGTRLTVV.

DNA of the CDR3: TGTGCCAGCAGCTTATTTGTGGGAGGGCCTCACAATGAGCAGTTCTTC. This codes for CASSLFVGGPHNEQFF. The genes are TRBV7-9 and TRBJ2-1, with TRBD2 identical over 7 bases. This CDR3 region has 16 residues. Looked up from germline, CDR1 is SEHNR and CDR2 is FQNEAQ (reference sequence). J was trimmed by 5 bases and V by 2 bases; bases with no gene match: 9. Complete variable domain (other parts from reference TRBV7-9 and TRBJ2-1): DTGVSQNPRHKITKRGQNVTFRCDPISEHNRLYWYRQTLGQGPEFLTYFQNEAQLEKSRLLSDRFSAERPKGSFSTLEIQRTEQGDSAMYLCASSLFVGGPHNEQFFGPGTRLTVL.

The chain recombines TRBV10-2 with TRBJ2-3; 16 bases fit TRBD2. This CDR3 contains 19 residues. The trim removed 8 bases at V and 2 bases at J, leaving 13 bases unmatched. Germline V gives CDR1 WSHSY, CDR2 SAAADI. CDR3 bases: TGCGCCAGCGGGGTGTTGGGACTAGCGGGGGGGCGGAACACAGATACGCAGTATTTT. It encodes CASGVLGLAGGRNTDTQYF.

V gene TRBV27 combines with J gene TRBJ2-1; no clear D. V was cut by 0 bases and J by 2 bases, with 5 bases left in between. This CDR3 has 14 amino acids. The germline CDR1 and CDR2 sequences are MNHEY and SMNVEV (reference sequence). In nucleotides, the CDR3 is TGTGCCAGCAGTTTATCACGTGCCTACAATGAGCAGTTCTTC. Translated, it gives CASSLSRAYNEQFF.

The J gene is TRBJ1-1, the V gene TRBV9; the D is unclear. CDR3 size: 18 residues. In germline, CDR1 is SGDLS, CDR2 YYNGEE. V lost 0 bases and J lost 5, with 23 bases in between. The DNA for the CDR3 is TGTGCCAGCAGCGTAGAACCGGGCAGCCCCCACTCGGAGACTGAAGCTTTCTTT. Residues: CASSVEPGSPHSETEAFF. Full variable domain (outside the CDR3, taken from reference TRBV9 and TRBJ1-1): DSGVTQTPKHLITATGQRVTLRCSPRSGDLSVYWYQQSLDQGLQFLIQYYNGEERAKGNILERFSAQQFPDLHSELNLSSLELGDSALYFCASSVEPGSPHSETEAFFGQGTRLTVV.

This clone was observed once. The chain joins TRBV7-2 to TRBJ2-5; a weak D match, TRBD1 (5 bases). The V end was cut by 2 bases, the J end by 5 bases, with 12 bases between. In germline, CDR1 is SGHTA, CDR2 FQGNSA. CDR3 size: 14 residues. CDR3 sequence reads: CASSLMGQVETQYF. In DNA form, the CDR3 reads TGTGCCAGCAGCTTAATGGGGCAGGTGGAGACCCAGTACTTC. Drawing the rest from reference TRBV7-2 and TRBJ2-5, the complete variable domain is GAGVSQSPSNKVTEKGKDVELRCDPISGHTALYWYRQSLGQGLEFLIYFQGNSAPDKSGLPSDRFSAERTGGSVSTLTIQRTQQEDSAVYLCASSLMGQVETQYFGPGTRLLVL.

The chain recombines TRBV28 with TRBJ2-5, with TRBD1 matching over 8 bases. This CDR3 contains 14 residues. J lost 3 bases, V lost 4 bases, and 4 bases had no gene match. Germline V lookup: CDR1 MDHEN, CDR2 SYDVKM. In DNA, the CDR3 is TGTGCCAGCAGTTCGACAGGGGAGGAAGAGACCCAGTACTTC. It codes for CASSSTGEEETQYF.

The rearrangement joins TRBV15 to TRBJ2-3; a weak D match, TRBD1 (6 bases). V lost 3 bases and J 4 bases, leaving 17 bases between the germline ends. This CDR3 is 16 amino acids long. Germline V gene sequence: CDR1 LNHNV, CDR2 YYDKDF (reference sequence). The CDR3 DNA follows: TGTGCCACCAGCAGGGACACTTACAGGGATTCAGATACGCAGTATTTT. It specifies CATSRDTYRDSDTQYF.

CDR3 in amino acids: CASSQGTGQETQYF. CDR3 sequence (DNA): TGTGCCAGCAGCCAAGGGACGGGCCAAGAGACCCAGTACTTC. This chain connects TRBV3-1 (or the pseudogene TRBV3-2) to TRBJ2-5, with no clear D. The CDR3 runs to 14 residues. V dropped 1 base and J dropped 1 base, with 7 bases sitting between them. The germline V gene has CDR1 LGHDT and CDR2 YNNKEL (reference sequence).

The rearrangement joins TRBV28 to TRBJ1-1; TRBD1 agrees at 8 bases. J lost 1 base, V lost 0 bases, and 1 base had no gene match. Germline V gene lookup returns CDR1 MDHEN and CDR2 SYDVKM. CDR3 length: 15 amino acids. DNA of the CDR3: TGTGCCAGCAGTTTATGGGGGACAGGGAACACTGAAGCTTTCTTT. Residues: CASSLWGTGNTEAFF.

The CDR3 nucleotides are TGCGCCAGCAGGGCAGTGGCCCATCAGCAGAACTATGGCTACACCTTC. Translating gives CASRAVAHQQNYGYTF. V and J are TRBV4-1 and TRBJ1-2; D gene unclear. The V and J ends lost 6 bases and 2 bases respectively, with 19 bases between them. The length of the CDR3 is 16 residues. Germline CDR1 and CDR2: MGHRA and YSYEKL.

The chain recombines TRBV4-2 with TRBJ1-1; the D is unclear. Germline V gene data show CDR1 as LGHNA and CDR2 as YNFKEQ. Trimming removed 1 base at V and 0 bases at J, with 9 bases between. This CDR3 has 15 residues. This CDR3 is CASSQGWEMNTEAFF. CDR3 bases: TGTGCCAGCAGCCAAGGTTGGGAGATGAACACTGAAGCTTTCTTT.

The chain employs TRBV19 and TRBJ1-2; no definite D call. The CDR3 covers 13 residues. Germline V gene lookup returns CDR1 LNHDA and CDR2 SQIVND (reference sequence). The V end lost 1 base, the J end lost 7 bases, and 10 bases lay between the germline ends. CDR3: CASSIASLAGYTF. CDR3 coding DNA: TGTGCCAGTAGTATAGCCAGTCTCGCTGGCTACACCTTC.

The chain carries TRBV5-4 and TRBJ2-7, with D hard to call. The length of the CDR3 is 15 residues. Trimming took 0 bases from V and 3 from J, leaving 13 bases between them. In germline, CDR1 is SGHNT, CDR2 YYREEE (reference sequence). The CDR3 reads CASSLGGVKNYEQYF. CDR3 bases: TGTGCCAGCAGCTTGGGTGGGGTTAAGAACTACGAGCAGTACTTC.

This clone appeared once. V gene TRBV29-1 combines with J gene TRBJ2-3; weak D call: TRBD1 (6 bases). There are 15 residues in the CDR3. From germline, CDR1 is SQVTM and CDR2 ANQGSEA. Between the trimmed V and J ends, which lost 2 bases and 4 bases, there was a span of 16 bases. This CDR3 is CSVEFDRSPADTQYF. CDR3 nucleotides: TGCAGCGTTGAATTTGACAGGTCGCCGGCAGATACGCAGTATTTT.

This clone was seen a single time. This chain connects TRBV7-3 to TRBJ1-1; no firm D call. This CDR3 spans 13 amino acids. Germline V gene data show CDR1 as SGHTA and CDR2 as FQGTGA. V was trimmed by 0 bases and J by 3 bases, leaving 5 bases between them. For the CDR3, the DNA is TGTGCCAGCAGCTTAACCGGGTACACTGAAGCTTTCTTT. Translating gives CASSLTGYTEAFF.

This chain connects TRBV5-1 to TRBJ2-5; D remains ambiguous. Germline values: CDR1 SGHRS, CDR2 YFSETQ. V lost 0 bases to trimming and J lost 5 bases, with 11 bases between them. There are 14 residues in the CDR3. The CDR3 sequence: CASSLARPAETQYF. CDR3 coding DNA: TGCGCCAGCAGCTTGGCGCGGCCGGCCGAGACCCAGTACTTC. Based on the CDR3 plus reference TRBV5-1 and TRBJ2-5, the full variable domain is KAGVTQTPRYLIKTRGQQVTLSCSPISGHRSVSWYQQTPGQGLQFLFEYFSETQRNKGNFPGRFSGRQFSNSRSEMNVSTLELGDSALYLCASSLARPAETQYFGPGTRLLVL.

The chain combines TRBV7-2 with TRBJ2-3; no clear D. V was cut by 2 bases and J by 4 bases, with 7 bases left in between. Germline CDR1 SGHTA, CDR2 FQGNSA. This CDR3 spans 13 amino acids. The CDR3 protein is CASSLKPSDTQYF. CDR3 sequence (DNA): TGTGCCAGCAGCTTAAAGCCGTCAGATACGCAGTATTTT.

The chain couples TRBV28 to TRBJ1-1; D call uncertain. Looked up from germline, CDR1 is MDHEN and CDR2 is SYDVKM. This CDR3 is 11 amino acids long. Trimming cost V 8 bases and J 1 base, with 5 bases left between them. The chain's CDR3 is CASLGNTEAFF. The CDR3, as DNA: TGTGCCAGCCTCGGGAACACTGAAGCTTTCTTT.

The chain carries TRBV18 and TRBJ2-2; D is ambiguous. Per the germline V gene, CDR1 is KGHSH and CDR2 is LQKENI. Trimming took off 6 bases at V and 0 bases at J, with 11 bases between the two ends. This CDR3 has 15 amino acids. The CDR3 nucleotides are TGTGCCAGCTCGACGGGTAACGCGAACACCGGGGAGCTGTTTTTT. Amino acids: CASSTGNANTGELFF.

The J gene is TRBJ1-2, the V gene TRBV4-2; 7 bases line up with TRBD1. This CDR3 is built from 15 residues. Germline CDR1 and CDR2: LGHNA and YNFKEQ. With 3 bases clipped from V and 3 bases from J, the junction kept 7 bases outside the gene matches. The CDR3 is CASSQGRTGDYGYTF. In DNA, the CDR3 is TGTGCCAGCAGCCAGGGTCGAACAGGGGACTATGGCTACACCTTC.

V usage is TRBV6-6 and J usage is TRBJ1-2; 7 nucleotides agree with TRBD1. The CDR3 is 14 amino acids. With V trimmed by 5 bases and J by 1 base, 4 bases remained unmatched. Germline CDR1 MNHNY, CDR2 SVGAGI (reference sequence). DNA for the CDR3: TGTGCCAGCAGTGGCAGGGGGGGTAACTATGGCTACACCTTC. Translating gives CASSGRGGNYGYTF.